One sample yielded the 5 T cell receptor beta chains listed below, sequenced in a study of T cells in women clearing cervical HPV infection. Assay used: immunoSEQ multiplex PCR; TCRdb lists only in-frame clones, some missing. The listing contains 35,000 to 45,000 clones. The sample taken for sequencing was blood buffy coat. The receptors originated from a woman between 18 and 69 years old with a cervical HPV16 infection that either progressed to CIN3+ or cleared (not recorded which).

Details on this clone: From the germline J gene comes the end of the CDR3, since the read stops 3 residues before it. The V call is TRBV19, the J call TRBJ1-2; TRBD1 matches at 7 bases. CDR1 and CDR2 from the germline V gene are LNHDA and SQIVND (reference sequence). CDR3 length equals 15 residues. The sequenced part of the CDR3 DNA is TGTGCCAGTAGTATACGGCAGGGGGTCTCCTACGAC. Its translation is CASSIRQGVSYD. The entire CDR3 sequence reads CASSIRQGVSYDYTF.

On this clone itself: The sequence runs out 3 residues before the end of the CDR3; the remainder is reconstructed from the germline J gene. The V gene is TRBV7-2, the J gene TRBJ2-5, with 8 bases identical to TRBD2. CDR3 length: 13 amino acids. Looked up from germline, CDR1 is SGHTA and CDR2 is FQGNSA. J gave up 5 bases and V 5 bases, and 4 bases lay outside the gene matches. Incomplete CDR3 DNA: TGTGCCAGCAGCGGCGGGGGGCGGGAGACC. Its protein is CASSGGGRET. The entire CDR3 sequence reads CASSGGGRETQYF.

Worth noting for this clone: From the germline J gene comes the end of the CDR3, since the read stops 3 residues before it. This sequence joins TRBV19 and TRBJ2-2; maybe TRBD1 (6 bases). This CDR3 spans 15 amino acids. Trimming pared 4 bases from V and 6 bases from J, leaving 15 bases between. From germline, CDR1 is LNHDA and CDR2 SQIVND (reference sequence). CDR3 DNA, as far as it was read: TGTGCCAGTAGTACCAACCCTGGGGGCTCCGGGGAG. Amino acid sequence: CASSTNPGGSGE. From start to end, the CDR3 is CASSTNPGGSGELFF. Full variable domain (rest looked up from reference TRBV19 and TRBJ2-2): DGGITQSPKYLFRKEGQNVTLSCEQNLNHDAMYWYRQDPGQGLRLIYYSQIVNDFQKGDIAEGYSVSREKKESFPLTVTSAQKNPTAFYLCASSTNPGGSGELFFGEGSRLTVL.

Remarks on this clone: The CDR3 goes on 3 residues after the read ends, and that part is filled in from the germline J gene. V is TRBV6-2 or TRBV6-3 and J is TRBJ2-5; D is perhaps TRBD2 (5 bases). The CDR3 covers 16 residues. Germline values: CDR1 MNHEY, CDR2 SVGEGT. Trimming cost V 1 base and J 4 bases, with 16 bases left between them. CDR3 residues: CASSYLAGHHLETQYF. The CDR3 bases that were read are TGTGCCAGCAGTTACTTGGCGGGCCACCATTTAGAGACC.

In regard to this clone: The read comes to an end 3 residues before the CDR3 does, leaving the germline J gene to fill in the end. The V call is TRBV11-3, the J call TRBJ2-1; no clear D. CDR3 length: 15 residues. The germline gives CDR1 SGHNT, CDR2 YENEEA. V shed 0 bases and J shed 5 bases, with 11 bases lying between them. CDR3: CASSLDFQRDNEQFF. CDR3 DNA, as far as it was read: TGTGCCAGCAGCTTAGATTTTCAGCGCGACAATGAG.